This section outlines one T cell receptor beta chain sequence together with its context. Its specificity is unknown. The sample comes from a study of CD8+ T cells in alopecia areata. Study conclusions and caveats: Throughout tofacitinib, many expanded lesional clones continued to persist in scalp and blood. Scalp clonality decreased significantly with tofacitinib, and so did expanded CD8+ clones among the top 100.

CDR3 size: 15 residues. Germline CDR1 and CDR2: SGHRS and YFSETQ. V was shortened by 1 base and J by 1 base, with 11 bases between the two germline ends. Noted treatment: oral pan-JAK inhibitor, 5-10 mg twice daily. Collected material from alopecia areata patients comprised lesional scalp punch biopsies and peripheral blood. cDNA reverse transcribed from extracted RNA served as the sequencing template. Sequenced by immunoSEQ multiplex PCR; TCRdb stores in-frame clones only, minus some. The sample shows more than 200,000 clones, approximately 40% of them seen only once. This specimen consisted of CD4+ T cells sorted from blood, obtained between weeks 36 and 40, from a patient treated with tofacitinib. The V call is TRBV5-1, the J call TRBJ1-1; D is unclear. The clonotype comes from a human donor with alopecia areata. The chain's CDR3 is CASSLNSGPNTEAFF. Written as DNA, the CDR3 is TGCGCCAGCAGCTTGAATAGTGGCCCGAACACTGAAGCTTTCTTT.